This T cell receptor (beta chain) was captured by sequencing in a study of blood T cell repertoires in COVID-19. The assay was immunoSEQ multiplex PCR, and TCRdb's table has in-frame clones only and misses some. The table lists about 220,000 clones, approximately 84% of them singletons. The sequence was obtained from a woman in her twenties or thirties who had recovered from COVID-19. The sequencing sample was made of peripheral blood.

CDR3 nucleotide sequence: TGCGCCAGCAGCCTCCTACAGGGAGCCACAGATACGCAGTATTTT. It codes for CASSLLQGATDTQYF. J is TRBJ2-3 and V is TRBV5-1; D may be TRBD1 (6 bases). Germline values: CDR1 SGHRS, CDR2 YFSETQ. Trimming pared 4 bases from V and 2 bases from J, leaving 14 bases between. This CDR3 is 15 amino acids long.